This T cell receptor (beta chain) is from a study of cytomegalovirus exposure and HLA in healthy donors. About the research overall: Across 350 to 400 genotyped donors, approximately 81% landed in the Caucasian-associated ancestry cluster. Study findings and constraints: TCR beta chains numbering 164 were designated cytomegalovirus-associated. Most TCR sequences proved rare, with some public TCRs found in many donors.

On this clone itself: Its antigen is unknown.

Amplification used 60 Vbeta primers and 13 Jbeta primers. The repertoire was sequenced with immunoSEQ multiplex PCR; TCRdb's copy has only in-frame clones and lacks some. The top ten clones hold around 0.45% of a sample with under 250,000 clones, around 80% of them seen once. The germline V gene encodes CDR1 LNHDA and CDR2 SQIVND (reference sequence). The CDR3 runs 15 residues. Trimming took off 6 bases at V and 1 base at J, with 15 bases between the two ends. This TCR derives from a boy younger than 18 in good health and CMV-seronegative. This chain uses TRBV19 with TRBJ1-1; D is possibly TRBD1 (5 bases). Sequencing was performed on PBMCs. The CDR3 sequence is CASSMAGDGNTEAFF. The CDR3 DNA reads as TGTGCCAGTAGCATGGCGGGGGATGGGAACACTGAAGCTTTCTTT.